Listed below are T cell receptor beta chains from one sample, sequenced in a study of cytomegalovirus exposure and HLA in healthy donors. Only in-frame clones appear in the TCRdb table, and some are missing; sequencing was by immunoSEQ multiplex PCR. The profile shows 150,000 to 200,000 clones, around 90% of them singletons. The specimen was PBMCs. Source of these receptors: a woman under 30 in good health and CMV-seronegative. The CDR3 runs from the conserved cysteine through the conserved F or W.

J gene | V gene | CDR3 protein
TRBJ1-1 | TRBV7-9 | CASSFQGQGTEAFF
TRBJ2-7 | TRBV27 | CASSLRGVSSYEQYF
TRBJ2-7 | TRBV11-2 | CASSIHPGHKSYEQYF
TRBJ1-4 | TRBV5-4 | CASSKQGVEKLFF
TRBJ2-1 | TRBV4-2 | CASSQVDRRDEQFF
TRBJ2-3 | TRBV9 | CASSVRTGTSTDTQYF
TRBJ2-7 | TRBV7-9 | CASSQLAGGPNEQYF
TRBJ1-1 | TRBV5-6 | CASNGQGMNTEAFF
TRBJ2-2 | TRBV13 | CASSPRAGGAGELFF
TRBJ2-5 | TRBV6-5 | CASSYSPSGNQETQYF
TRBJ1-2 | TRBV7-9 | CASSSPDRPNYGYTF